This TCR beta chain was sequenced during a study of T cells in Graves' hyperthyroidism and ophthalmopathy. As for this clonotype: The antigen is undetermined.

Study results and limitations: Among thyroid clonotypes expanded above 0.001, most also appeared in blood. A model of 13 V-J features distinguished ophthalmopathy from stable hyperthyroidism.

Using RNA transcripts as the source, TCR beta CDR3 regions were amplified. A first-round RT-PCR of the TCR CDR3 used the HTBI primer set. TCRdb recomputed calls from the multiplex PCR reads with MiXCR, one row per CDR3 protein. Of 650,000 to 800,000 distinct CDR3 sequences in the sample, roughly 45% were seen once. The V end lost 0 bases, the J end lost 2 bases, and 11 bases lay between the germline ends. This CDR3 is built from 14 residues. The germline V gene encodes CDR1 SQVTM and CDR2 ANQGSEA. Uncontrolled infection, other autoimmune disease, pregnancy or lactation excluded patients. Diagnostic assessment was based on clinical symptoms, serum thyroxine and TRAb, thyroid ultrasound and orbital computed tomography.

This TCR derives from an adult man with Graves' disease, either hyperthyroidism or ophthalmopathy (not recorded which). The V and J genes are TRBV29-1 and TRBJ2-7, with D perhaps matching TRBD1 or TRBD2 (5 bases each). Sequenced material: peripheral blood or thyroid tissue (not recorded which). The CDR3 is CSVEDTTGPYEQYF. The CDR3 DNA follows: TGCAGCGTTGAAGATACAACGGGGCCCTACGAGCAGTACTTC.